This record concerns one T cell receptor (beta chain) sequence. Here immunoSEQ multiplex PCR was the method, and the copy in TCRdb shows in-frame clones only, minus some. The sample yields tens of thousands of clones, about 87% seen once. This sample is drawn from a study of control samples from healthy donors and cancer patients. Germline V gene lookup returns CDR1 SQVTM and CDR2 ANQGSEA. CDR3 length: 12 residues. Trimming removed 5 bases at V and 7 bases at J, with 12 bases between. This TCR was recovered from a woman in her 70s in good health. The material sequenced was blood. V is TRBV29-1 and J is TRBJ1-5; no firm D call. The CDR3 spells CSVKAPGQPQHF. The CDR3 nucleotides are TGCAGCGTTAAGGCCCCGGGGCAGCCCCAGCATTTT.